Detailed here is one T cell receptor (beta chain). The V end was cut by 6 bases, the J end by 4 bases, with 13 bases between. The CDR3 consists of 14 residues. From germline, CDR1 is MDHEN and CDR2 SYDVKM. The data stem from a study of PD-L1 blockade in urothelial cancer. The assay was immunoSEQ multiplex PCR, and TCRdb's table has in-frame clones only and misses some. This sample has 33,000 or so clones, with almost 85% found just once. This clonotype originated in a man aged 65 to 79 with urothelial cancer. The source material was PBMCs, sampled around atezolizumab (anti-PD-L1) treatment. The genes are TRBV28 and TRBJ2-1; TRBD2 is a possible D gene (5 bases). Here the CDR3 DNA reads TGTGCCAGCAGGGAGGCTCAGGAGTACAATGAGCAGTTCTTC. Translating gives CASREAQEYNEQFF.